Shown below are 19 T cell receptor beta chains from a single sample sequenced in a study of memory CD4+ T cells and cytomegalovirus serostatus. Only in-frame clones appear in the TCRdb table, and some are missing; sequencing was by immunoSEQ multiplex PCR. The sample gives some 44,000 clones, more than 60% of which show up once; 0.61% is in the top ten. The sort gate was single viable CD3+CD4+CD8-CD45RO+ cells for memory CD4+ T cells. The source material was memory CD4+ T cells from blood. The receptors here all came from an adult in good health and CMV-seronegative.

The chain is built from TRBV19 and TRBJ1-4; D is possibly TRBD1 (6 bases). Germline CDR1 is LNHDA and CDR2 is SQIVND (reference sequence). The CDR3 runs to 15 residues. Trimming stripped 5 bases from V and 2 bases from J, with 12 bases between. The CDR3 loop reads CASSQEGGTNEKLFF. The DNA for the CDR3 is TGTGCCAGTAGTCAAGAGGGGGGGACTAATGAAAAACTGTTTTTT.

A few counts support this clone. This rearrangement joins TRBV7-9 to TRBJ2-7, with 9 bases identical to TRBD2. The trim removed 5 bases at V and 1 base at J, leaving 9 bases unmatched. The V gene's germline CDR1 is SEHNR and CDR2 FQNEAQ (reference sequence). This CDR3 comprises 16 residues. The CDR3 protein is CASSPRLAATSYEQYF. The CDR3 DNA reads as TGTGCCAGCAGCCCGAGACTAGCGGCGACTTCCTACGAGCAGTACTTC. Full variable domain (rest looked up from reference TRBV7-9 and TRBJ2-7): DTGVSQNPRHKITKRGQNVTFRCDPISEHNRLYWYRQTLGQGPEFLTYFQNEAQLEKSRLLSDRFSAERPKGSFSTLEIQRTEQGDSAMYLCASSPRLAATSYEQYFGPGTRLTVT.

The chain joins TRBV5-1 to TRBJ2-1; TRBD2 aligns across 7 bases. This CDR3 region has 14 residues. Per germline, CDR1 SGHRS and CDR2 YFSETQ. V was clipped by 2 bases and J by 5 bases; unmatched bases: 4. The CDR3: CASSLAGINNEQFF. DNA of the CDR3: TGCGCCAGCAGCTTAGCGGGGATCAACAATGAGCAGTTCTTC.

The CDR3 coding sequence is TGTGCCAGTAGTATTAAAACCTCTGGGGCCAACGTCCTGACTTTC. It codes for CASSIKTSGANVLTF. The chain links TRBV19 to TRBJ2-6, with no clear D. V was trimmed by 3 bases and J by 0 bases, leaving 6 bases between them. The germline V gene encodes CDR1 LNHDA and CDR2 SQIVND (reference sequence). CDR3 length: 15 amino acids. The whole variable domain, remainder taken from reference TRBV19 and TRBJ2-6, is DGGITQSPKYLFRKEGQNVTLSCEQNLNHDAMYWYRQDPGQGLRLIYYSQIVNDFQKGDIAEGYSVSREKKESFPLTVTSAQKNPTAFYLCASSIKTSGANVLTFGAGSRLTVL.

The gene calls are TRBV6-5 and TRBJ1-2; D might be TRBD1 (6 bases). V gave up 6 bases and J gave up 2 bases, with 10 bases separating them. This CDR3 comprises 13 residues. The germline V gene has CDR1 MNHEY and CDR2 SVGAGI. The chain's CDR3 is CASSSGQNYGYTF. DNA of the CDR3: TGTGCCAGCAGCTCCGGACAGAACTATGGCTACACCTTC.

V and J are TRBV11-3 and TRBJ2-1; a weak D match, TRBD2 (6 bases). The germline V and J ends were trimmed by 0 bases and 1 base, with 13 bases remaining between them. The CDR3 loop spans 17 amino acids. Germline loops: CDR1 SGHNT, CDR2 YENEEA. CDR3 sequence reads: CASSLDLGGNSYNEQFF. CDR3 DNA sequence: TGTGCCAGCAGCTTAGATCTGGGGGGTAATTCCTACAATGAGCAGTTCTTC.

The table lists this clone with a few counts. The rearrangement uses TRBV5-1 and TRBJ1-5, with no clear D. The germline V and J ends were trimmed by 0 bases and 3 bases, with 10 bases remaining between them. The CDR3 spans 15 residues. Germline assignment: CDR1 SGHRS and CDR2 YFSETQ. The CDR3 here is CASSLGEHINQPQHF. CDR3 in DNA: TGCGCCAGCAGCTTGGGGGAACATATCAATCAGCCCCAGCATTTT.

This clone is a singleton in its sample. This sequence joins TRBV7-3 and TRBJ2-7; 7 nucleotides align to TRBD1. Germline V lookup: CDR1 SGHTA, CDR2 FQGTGA. This CDR3 is built from 19 residues. V shed 2 bases and J 1 base; nucleotides not matched to a gene: 17. The CDR3: CASSLYPPHHETGSYEQYF. CDR3 nucleotides: TGTGCCAGCAGCTTATACCCCCCACATCACGAGACAGGGTCCTACGAGCAGTACTTC.

The chain combines TRBV29-1 with TRBJ2-1; 9 bases line up with TRBD1. V lost 3 bases and J lost 5; bases outside the gene matches: 8. Germline V lookup: CDR1 SQVTM, CDR2 ANQGSEA. The CDR3 covers 15 residues. CDR3 nucleotides: TGCAGCGTTGAGAAACAGGGGGCGAAGAACAATGAGCAGTTCTTC. Its protein product is CSVEKQGAKNNEQFF.

The rearrangement uses TRBV18 and TRBJ2-3; 9 nucleotides agree with TRBD2. The ends lost 2 bases at V and 4 bases at J; junction bases unmatched: 7. Germline loops: CDR1 KGHSH, CDR2 LQKENI. The CDR3 has 16 amino acids. DNA of the CDR3: TGTGCCAGCTCACCAATGGCGGGGGGGCCCTCAGATACGCAGTATTTT. This codes for CASSPMAGGPSDTQYF.

The CDR3 DNA reads TGTGCCTGGAGTTTAGGTGGGGGCACCATATATTTT. It is translated as CAWSLGGGTIYF. The gene calls are TRBV30 and TRBJ1-3; possible D gene TRBD1, 5 bases. The CDR3 is made up of 12 amino acids. Trimming removed 2 bases from V and 9 bases from J, with 11 bases in between. The germline gives CDR1 GTSNPN, CDR2 SVGIG (reference sequence).

This chain connects TRBV11-2 to TRBJ2-7; a weak D match, TRBD1 (5 bases). Germline V gene lookup returns CDR1 SGHAT and CDR2 FQNNGV. V was clipped by 6 bases and J by 2 bases, with 14 bases between them. CDR3 length equals 14 residues. The CDR3 here is CASSHPTGTYEQYF. CDR3 bases: TGTGCCAGCAGTCATCCTACAGGTACCTACGAGCAGTACTTC.

The gene calls are TRBV5-4 and TRBJ1-3; D not resolved. The CDR3 is made up of 15 amino acids. V was shortened by 4 bases and J by 0 bases, with 11 bases between the two germline ends. Germline loops: CDR1 SGHNT, CDR2 YYREEE (reference sequence). The CDR3 sequence is CASSLDPNSGNTIYF. The CDR3 DNA reads TGTGCCAGCAGCCTGGACCCCAACTCTGGAAACACCATATATTTT. The whole variable domain, filled in from reference TRBV5-4 and TRBJ1-3, reads ETGVTQSPTHLIKTRGQQVTLRCSSQSGHNTVSWYQQALGQGPQFIFQYYREEENGRGNFPPRFSGLQFPNYSSELNVNALELDDSALYLCASSLDPNSGNTIYFGEGSWLTVV.

The rearrangement links TRBV7-7 to TRBJ2-2; D is ambiguous. The V gene lost 2 bases and the J gene lost 1 base, with 5 bases spanning the gap. Germline loops: CDR1 SSHAT, CDR2 FNYEAQ (reference sequence). The CDR3 extends over 14 amino acids. CDR3 loop: CASSLQVNTGELFF. The CDR3 nucleotides read TGTGCCAGCAGCTTACAGGTGAACACCGGGGAGCTGTTTTTT. Looking up the rest from reference TRBV7-7 and TRBJ2-2 gives the full variable domain: GAGVSQSPRYKVTKRGQDVTLRCDPISSHATLYWYQQALGQGPEFLTYFNYEAQPDKSGLPSDRFSAERPEGSISTLTIQRTEQRDSAMYRCASSLQVNTGELFFGEGSRLTVL.

V and J are TRBV5-1 and TRBJ1-1; 12 bases line up with TRBD1. CDR1 is SGHRS, CDR2 YFSETQ, per germline. J gave up 7 bases and V 0 bases, and 13 bases lay outside the gene matches. The CDR3 loop spans 18 amino acids. The CDR3 DNA is TGCGCCAGCAGCTTGGGACCGGGACAGGGGGCGCATGGGGTTGAAGCTTTCTTT. Translated: CASSLGPGQGAHGVEAFF.

The J gene is TRBJ2-5, the V gene TRBV7-9, with D perhaps matching TRBD2 (6 bases). The germline V gene has CDR1 SEHNR and CDR2 FQNEAQ (reference sequence). The CDR3 sequence is 13 residues long. The V end lost 3 bases, the J end lost 7 bases, and 12 bases lay between the germline ends. CDR3: CASSLEGIRTQYF. For the CDR3, the DNA is TGTGCCAGCAGCTTGGAGGGTATCAGGACCCAGTACTTC.

The chain has TRBV7-6 and TRBJ2-7; D not certain. The V gene's germline CDR1 is SGHVS and CDR2 FNYEAQ. Trimming shortened V by 0 bases and J by 7 bases, and 4 bases separated the two germline ends. CDR3 size: 11 residues. The CDR3 loop reads CASSLAGEQYF. Written as DNA, the CDR3 is TGTGCCAGCAGCTTAGCGGGGGAGCAGTACTTC. The full variable domain, in which reference TRBV7-6 and TRBJ2-7 provide the parts outside the CDR3, is GAGVSQSPRYKVTKRGQDVALRCDPISGHVSLYWYRQALGQGPEFLTYFNYEAQQDKSGLPNDRFSAERPEGSISTLTIQRTEQRDSAMYRCASSLAGEQYFGPGTRLTVT.

CDR3 DNA sequence: TGTGCCAGTAGTACGAAGACAGGGTCGGTCGGCAATCAGCCCCAGCATTTT. Encoded protein: CASSTKTGSVGNQPQHF. The chain carries TRBV19 and TRBJ1-5, with 7 bases aligning to TRBD1. V was pared by 4 bases and J by 2 bases, with 11 bases of the junction left unmatched. The CDR3 is made up of 17 amino acids. Germline V gene sequence: CDR1 LNHDA, CDR2 SQIVND (reference sequence).

This clone appeared a few times. The chain is built from TRBV7-9 and TRBJ1-2; TRBD1 is a possible D gene (5 bases). CDR1 SEHNR and CDR2 FQNEAQ come from the germline V gene (reference sequence). CDR3 size: 15 residues. The V gene lost 5 bases and the J gene lost 0 bases, with 13 bases spanning the gap. In nucleotides, the CDR3 is TGTGCCAGCAGCACCTACACAGGAGCTAACTATGGCTACACCTTC. It is translated as CASSTYTGANYGYTF.